The 17 T cell receptor beta chains given below trace back to one sample, sequenced in a study of metastatic and nonmetastatic thyroid tumors (dated by TCRdb to about 2020). No treatment had been received by any patient before thyroid surgery. Library preparation was by PCR. The instrument given in TCRdb is Illumina HiSeq 4000. The public sequencing data were trimmed at Q25 with fastp and processed into clonotypes with MiXCR by TCRdb, which kept only in-frame beta chains. This sample has 20,000 to 30,000 clones in its table, and about an eighth of those were observed once. Roughly 5.3% of the sample is held by the ten biggest clonotypes. Sample: blood. The receptors were sampled from a female donor with papillary thyroid cancer or a benign thyroid nodule (not recorded which). Some clones in this sample may be carry-over from other donors' samples.

Details on this clone: This may stem from a read error, because a much larger clone lies one nucleotide away. This CDR3 is also generated by other DNA sequences in the sample. The chain links TRBV10-3 to TRBJ1-4, with TRBD1 identical over 8 bases. The CDR3 covers 15 residues. The V gene's germline CDR1 is ENHRY and CDR2 SYGVKD. J was trimmed by 10 bases and V by 0 bases; bases with no gene match: 7. Here the CDR3 reads CAISESVQGVGKLFF. The CDR3 coding sequence is TGTGCCATCAGTGAGTCTGTACAGGGGGTTGGAAAACTGTTTTTT.

The rearrangement links TRBV6-5 to TRBJ1-1, with D perhaps TRBD1 (5 bases). CDR1 is MNHEY, CDR2 SVGAGI, per germline. V lost 2 bases and J 11 bases, leaving 15 bases between the germline ends. The CDR3 has 13 amino acids. The CDR3 here is CASSYGAGPNAFF. The DNA for the CDR3 is TGTGCCAGCAGTTACGGGGCAGGTCCTAATGCTTTCTTT.

Turning to this clone: A much bigger clone sits one base away, suggesting this may be a read error. The rearrangement uses TRBV4-2 and TRBJ2-1; 10 nucleotides match TRBD2. The CDR3 loop spans 18 amino acids. In germline, CDR1 is LGHNA, CDR2 YNFKEQ. V shed 4 bases, J shed 7 bases, and the junction held 16 bases outside the gene matches. CDR3 in amino acids: CASSPKYLAGEAPNEQFF. The CDR3 DNA reads TGTGCCAGCAGCCCGAAATACCTAGCGGGAGAAGCCCCTAATGAGCAGTTCTTC.

This clone was observed at least ten times. J is TRBJ1-6 and V is TRBV2, with a possible D match to TRBD1 (5 bases). This CDR3 contains 14 residues. Trimming removed 9 bases from V and 10 bases from J, with 19 bases in between. Germline V gene data show CDR1 as SNHLY and CDR2 as FYNNEI. CDR3 protein: CASPGGNSGSPLHF. In nucleotides, the CDR3 is TGTGCCAGTCCCGGTGGGAACTCAGGGTCACCCCTCCACTTT.

This clone has ten or more counts. The chain has TRBV12-3 or TRBV12-4 and TRBJ2-5; D is unresolved. This CDR3 is 15 amino acids long. The germline V and J ends were trimmed by 2 bases and 0 bases, with 10 bases remaining between them. The CDR3 loop is CASSLRSPYQETQYF. CDR3 bases: TGTGCCAGCAGTTTAAGGAGCCCGTACCAAGAGACCCAGTACTTC.

This clone was detected many times. The V call is TRBV10-1, the J call TRBJ1-4, with 7 nucleotides matching TRBD1. CDR3 length equals 15 residues. J gave up 8 bases and V 6 bases, and 12 bases lay outside the gene matches. Germline V gene sequence: CDR1 WNHNN, CDR2 SYGVQD (reference sequence). CDR3 amino acids: CASSPGQGDSEKLFF. DNA of the CDR3: TGCGCCAGCAGCCCTGGGCAGGGGGATTCCGAAAAACTGTTTTTT.

The chain employs TRBV7-3 and TRBJ1-2; D is undetermined. The CDR3 totals 15 residues. V was trimmed by 2 bases and J by 2 bases, leaving 12 bases between them. CDR1 and CDR2 from the germline V gene are SGHTA and FQGTGA. CDR3 bases: TGTGCCAGCAGCTTAGCCACGAAACGGAACTATGGCTACACCTTC. Translated, it gives CASSLATKRNYGYTF.

This clone was seen many times. V usage is TRBV7-3 and J usage is TRBJ1-5; the D is unclear. This CDR3 region has 17 residues. Germline CDR1 SGHTA, CDR2 FQGTGA. Trimming took 3 bases from V and 0 from J, leaving 15 bases between them. In DNA, the CDR3 is TGTGCCAGCAGCTTCATGGGGAAACCTTATAGCAATCAGCCCCAGCATTTT. Translating it yields CASSFMGKPYSNQPQHF.

This clone occurred many times. V is TRBV4-2 and J is TRBJ2-7; 9 bases map to TRBD1. CDR1 is LGHNA, CDR2 YNFKEQ, per germline. The CDR3 has 17 amino acids. J was trimmed by 0 bases and V by 7 bases; bases with no gene match: 13. The CDR3 region has the DNA TGTGCCAGCACCATGACTACAGGGGGCAGCTCCTCCTACGAGCAGTACTTC. Amino acid sequence: CASTMTTGGSSSYEQYF.

This clone was observed at least ten times. The V gene is TRBV28, the J gene TRBJ1-4; D not resolved. CDR1 is MDHEN and CDR2 is SYDVKM in the germline V gene. The CDR3 contains 21 residues. The V end lost 1 base, the J end lost 4 bases, and 28 bases lay between the germline ends. CDR3 amino acids: CASSLFWPGGEDGSNNEKLFF. CDR3 in DNA: TGTGCCAGCAGTTTATTTTGGCCGGGTGGCGAAGACGGCAGTAATAATGAAAAACTGTTTTTT.

A word on this clone: A read error may produce the germline difference seen at one junction end. The chain has TRBV7-6 and TRBJ2-1; 7 bases agree with TRBD1. CDR1 is SGHVS, CDR2 FNYEAQ, per germline. The CDR3 is 16 amino acids. CDR3 nucleotide sequence: TGTCCCAGCCGCTTAGGGGCAGGGGGTTCCTACAATGAACAGTTCTTC. Amino acid sequence: CPSRLGAGGSYNEQFF.

The sample holds many counts of this clone. CDR3 coding DNA: TGTGCCAGCAGTGACGGGACAGGGGGCGTCACTGAAGCTTTCTTT. Residues: CASSDGTGGVTEAFF. This chain uses TRBV6-4 with TRBJ1-1; 12 bases line up with TRBD1. CDR1 is MRHNA and CDR2 is SNTAGT in the germline V gene. J lost 4 bases, V lost 2 bases, and 2 bases had no gene match. This CDR3 has 15 residues.

This clone was seen ten or more times. DNA of the CDR3: TGTGCCATCAGCGGGGACAGGGGTGGAGAAAAACTGTTTTTT. Translated: CAISGDRGGEKLFF. The chain has TRBV10-3 and TRBJ1-4, with TRBD1 identical over 10 bases. The V and J ends lost 6 bases and 8 bases, in that order; junction bases with no gene match: 6. The CDR3 length is 14 residues. From germline, CDR1 is ENHRY and CDR2 SYGVKD.

About this clone itself: The junction shows a germline mismatch at one end, possibly a read error. The chain joins TRBV7-2 to TRBJ2-1; TRBD2 matches at 8 bases. The CDR3 length is 15 residues. CDR1 and CDR2 (germline): SGHTA, FQGNSA. The CDR3 loop is CAISLATSGYNEQLF. In DNA form, the CDR3 reads TGTGCCATCAGCTTAGCAACTAGCGGCTACAATGAGCAGCTCTTC.

This clone was seen ten or more times. The V call is TRBV24-1, the J call TRBJ1-2; possible D gene TRBD1, 5 bases. The CDR3 runs to 12 residues. Germline V gene sequence: CDR1 KGHDR, CDR2 SFDVKD. Trimming removed 4 bases from V and 7 bases from J, with 9 bases in between. The CDR3 DNA is TGTGCCACCAGTGACAGGGCGGCTGGCTACACCTTC. This codes for CATSDRAAGYTF.

The chain recombines TRBV11-2 with TRBJ1-6, with D hard to call. CDR1 is SGHAT and CDR2 is FQNNGV in the germline V gene. The CDR3 length is 13 residues. Trimming cost V 2 bases and J 6 bases, with 5 bases left between them. As DNA, the CDR3 is TGTGCCAGCAGCTTACCCCTTAATTCACCCCTCCACTTT. Translated: CASSLPLNSPLHF.

This clone was found many times. Here the CDR3 DNA reads TGTGCCAGTAGCGGTACTTACACAGATACGCAGTATTTT. Translating it yields CASSGTYTDTQYF. This chain joins TRBV19 and TRBJ2-3, with D unclear. V gave up 6 bases and J gave up 2 bases, with 9 bases separating them. Germline values: CDR1 LNHDA, CDR2 SQIVND (reference sequence). This CDR3 contains 13 residues.